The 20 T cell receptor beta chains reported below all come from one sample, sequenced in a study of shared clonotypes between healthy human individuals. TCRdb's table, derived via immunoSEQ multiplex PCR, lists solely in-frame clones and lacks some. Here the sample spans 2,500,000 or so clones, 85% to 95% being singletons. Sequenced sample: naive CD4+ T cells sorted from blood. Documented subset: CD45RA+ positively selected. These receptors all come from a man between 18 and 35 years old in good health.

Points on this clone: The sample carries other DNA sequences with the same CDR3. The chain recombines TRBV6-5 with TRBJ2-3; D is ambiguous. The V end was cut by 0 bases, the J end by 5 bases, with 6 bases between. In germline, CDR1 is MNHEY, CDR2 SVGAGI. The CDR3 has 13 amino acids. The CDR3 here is CASSYSGRDTQYF. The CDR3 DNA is TGTGCCAGCAGTTACTCTGGCCGAGATACGCAGTATTTT.

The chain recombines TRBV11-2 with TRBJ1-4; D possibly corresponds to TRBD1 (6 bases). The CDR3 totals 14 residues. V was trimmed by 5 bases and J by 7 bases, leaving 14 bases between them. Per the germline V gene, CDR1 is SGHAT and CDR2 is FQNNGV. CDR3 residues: CASSATGSGEKLFF. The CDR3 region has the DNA TGTGCCAGCAGCGCCACAGGGAGTGGTGAAAAACTGTTTTTT.

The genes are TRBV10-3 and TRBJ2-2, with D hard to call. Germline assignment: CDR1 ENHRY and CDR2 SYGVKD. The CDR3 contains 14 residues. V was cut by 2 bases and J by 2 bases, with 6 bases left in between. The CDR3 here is CAISEASNTGELFF. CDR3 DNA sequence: TGTGCCATCAGTGAGGCAAGCAACACCGGGGAGCTGTTTTTT.

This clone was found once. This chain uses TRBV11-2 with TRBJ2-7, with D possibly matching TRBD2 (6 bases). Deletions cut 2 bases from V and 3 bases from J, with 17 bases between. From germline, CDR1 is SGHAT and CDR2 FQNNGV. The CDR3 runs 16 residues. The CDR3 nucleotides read TGTGCCAGCAGCTTATCTCTGACTAGTAACAACTACGAGCAGTACTTC. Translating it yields CASSLSLTSNNYEQYF. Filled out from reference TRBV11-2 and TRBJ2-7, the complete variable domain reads EAGVAQSPRYKIIEKRQSVAFWCNPISGHATLYWYQQILGQGPKLLIQFQNNGVVDDSQLPKDRFSAERLKGVDSTLKIQPAKLEDSAVYLCASSLSLTSNNYEQYFGPGTRLTVT.

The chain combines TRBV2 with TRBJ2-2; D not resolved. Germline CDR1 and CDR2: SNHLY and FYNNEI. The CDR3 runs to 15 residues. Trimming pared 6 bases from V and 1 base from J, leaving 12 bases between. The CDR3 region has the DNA TGTGCCAGCAGCCCTGTAACAGTGAACACCGGGGAGCTGTTTTTT. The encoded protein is CASSPVTVNTGELFF.

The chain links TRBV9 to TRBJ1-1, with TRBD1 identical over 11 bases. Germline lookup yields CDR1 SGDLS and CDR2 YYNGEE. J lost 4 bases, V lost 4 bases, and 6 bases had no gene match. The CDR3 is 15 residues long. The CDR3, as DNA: TGTGCCAGCAGCCTTAGGACAGGGGGCCGCACTGAAGCTTTCTTT. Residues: CASSLRTGGRTEAFF.

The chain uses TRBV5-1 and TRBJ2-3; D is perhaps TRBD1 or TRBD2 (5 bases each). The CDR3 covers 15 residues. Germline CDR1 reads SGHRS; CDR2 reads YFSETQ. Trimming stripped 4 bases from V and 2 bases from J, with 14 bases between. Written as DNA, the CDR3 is TGCGCCAGCAGCCCATCGGGGACGCCCACAGATACGCAGTATTTT. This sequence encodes CASSPSGTPTDTQYF. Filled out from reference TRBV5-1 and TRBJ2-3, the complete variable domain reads KAGVTQTPRYLIKTRGQQVTLSCSPISGHRSVSWYQQTPGQGLQFLFEYFSETQRNKGNFPGRFSGRQFSNSRSEMNVSTLELGDSALYLCASSPSGTPTDTQYFGPGTRLTVL.

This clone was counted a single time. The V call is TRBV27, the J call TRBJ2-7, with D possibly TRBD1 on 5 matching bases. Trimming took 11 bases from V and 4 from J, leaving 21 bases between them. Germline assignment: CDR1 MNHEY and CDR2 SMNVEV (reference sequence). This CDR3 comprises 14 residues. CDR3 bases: TGTGCCTCCCTAGGGGTTAGTTGTTGGTACGAGCAGTACTTC. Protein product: CASLGVSCWYEQYF.

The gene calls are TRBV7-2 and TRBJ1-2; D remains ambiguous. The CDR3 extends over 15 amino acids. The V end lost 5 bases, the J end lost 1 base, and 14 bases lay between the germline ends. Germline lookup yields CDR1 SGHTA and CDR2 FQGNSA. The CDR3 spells CASSPGEGINYGYTF. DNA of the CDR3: TGTGCCAGCAGCCCCGGGGAAGGGATTAACTATGGCTACACCTTC.

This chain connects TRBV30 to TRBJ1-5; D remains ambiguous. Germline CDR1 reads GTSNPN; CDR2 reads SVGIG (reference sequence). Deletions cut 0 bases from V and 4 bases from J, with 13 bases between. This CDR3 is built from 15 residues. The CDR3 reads CAWSVLWGVNQPQHF. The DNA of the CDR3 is TGTGCCTGGAGTGTACTCTGGGGTGTAAATCAGCCCCAGCATTTT.

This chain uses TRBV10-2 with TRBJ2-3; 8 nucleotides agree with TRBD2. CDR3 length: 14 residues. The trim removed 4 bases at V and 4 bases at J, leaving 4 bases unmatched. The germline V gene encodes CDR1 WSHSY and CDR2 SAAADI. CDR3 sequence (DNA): TGCGCCAGCAGTGTTCTAGCGGGCTCAGATACGCAGTATTTT. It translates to CASSVLAGSDTQYF.

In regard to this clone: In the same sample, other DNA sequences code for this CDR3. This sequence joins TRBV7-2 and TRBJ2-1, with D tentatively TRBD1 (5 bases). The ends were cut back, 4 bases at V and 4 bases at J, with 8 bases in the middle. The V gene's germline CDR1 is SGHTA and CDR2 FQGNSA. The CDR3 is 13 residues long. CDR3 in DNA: TGTGCCAGCAGCTGGACATCGTACAATGAGCAGTTCTTC. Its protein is CASSWTSYNEQFF.

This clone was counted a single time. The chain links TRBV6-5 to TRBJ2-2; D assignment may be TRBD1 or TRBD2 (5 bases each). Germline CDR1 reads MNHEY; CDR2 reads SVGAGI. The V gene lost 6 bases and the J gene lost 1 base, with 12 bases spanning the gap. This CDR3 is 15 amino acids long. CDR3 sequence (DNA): TGTGCCAGCAGCCCACCGGGGCTGAACACCGGGGAGCTGTTTTTT. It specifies CASSPPGLNTGELFF.

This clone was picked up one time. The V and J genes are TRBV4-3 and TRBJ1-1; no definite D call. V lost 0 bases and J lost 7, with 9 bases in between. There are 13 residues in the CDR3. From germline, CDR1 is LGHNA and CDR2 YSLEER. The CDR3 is CASSQEVRDEAFF. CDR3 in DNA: TGCGCCAGCAGCCAAGAAGTCCGGGATGAAGCTTTCTTT.

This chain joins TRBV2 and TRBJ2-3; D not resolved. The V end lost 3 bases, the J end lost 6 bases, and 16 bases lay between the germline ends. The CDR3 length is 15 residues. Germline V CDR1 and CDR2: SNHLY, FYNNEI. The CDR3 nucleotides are TGTGCCAGCAGTGATCTAGGCCGGCTTTCGGATACGCAGTATTTT. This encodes CASSDLGRLSDTQYF.

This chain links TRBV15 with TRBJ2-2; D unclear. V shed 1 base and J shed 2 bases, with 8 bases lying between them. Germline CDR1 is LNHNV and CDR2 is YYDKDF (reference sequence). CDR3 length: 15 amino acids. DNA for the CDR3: TGTGCCACCAGCAGAGCGGGCCCCAACACCGGGGAGCTGTTTTTT. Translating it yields CATSRAGPNTGELFF.

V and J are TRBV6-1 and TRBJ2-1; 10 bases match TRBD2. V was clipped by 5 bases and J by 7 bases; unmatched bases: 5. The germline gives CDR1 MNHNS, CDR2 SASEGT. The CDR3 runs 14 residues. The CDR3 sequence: CASSLRTSGNEQFF. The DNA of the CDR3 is TGTGCCAGCAGTCTGAGGACTAGCGGAAATGAGCAGTTCTTC.

CDR3 sequence (DNA): TGTGCCAGCATGGGGGGATGGCACGGGGAGCTGTTTTTT. This encodes CASMGGWHGELFF. The chain couples TRBV6-1 to TRBJ2-2; weak D call: TRBD2 (6 bases). CDR3 length: 13 amino acids. Per the germline V gene, CDR1 is MNHNS and CDR2 is SASEGT. V was trimmed by 7 bases and J by 7 bases, leaving 13 bases between them.

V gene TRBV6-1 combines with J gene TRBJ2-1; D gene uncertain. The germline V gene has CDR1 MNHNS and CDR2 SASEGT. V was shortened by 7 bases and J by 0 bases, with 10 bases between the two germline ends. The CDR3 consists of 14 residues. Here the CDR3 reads CASKRGYSYNEQFF. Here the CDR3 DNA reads TGTGCCAGCAAGAGAGGCTACTCCTACAATGAGCAGTTCTTC.

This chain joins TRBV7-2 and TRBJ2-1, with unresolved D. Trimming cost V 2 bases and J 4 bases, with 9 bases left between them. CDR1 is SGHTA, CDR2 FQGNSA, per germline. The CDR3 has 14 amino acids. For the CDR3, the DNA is TGTGCCAGCAGCTTAACTTGGCTGTACAATGAGCAGTTCTTC. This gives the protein CASSLTWLYNEQFF.